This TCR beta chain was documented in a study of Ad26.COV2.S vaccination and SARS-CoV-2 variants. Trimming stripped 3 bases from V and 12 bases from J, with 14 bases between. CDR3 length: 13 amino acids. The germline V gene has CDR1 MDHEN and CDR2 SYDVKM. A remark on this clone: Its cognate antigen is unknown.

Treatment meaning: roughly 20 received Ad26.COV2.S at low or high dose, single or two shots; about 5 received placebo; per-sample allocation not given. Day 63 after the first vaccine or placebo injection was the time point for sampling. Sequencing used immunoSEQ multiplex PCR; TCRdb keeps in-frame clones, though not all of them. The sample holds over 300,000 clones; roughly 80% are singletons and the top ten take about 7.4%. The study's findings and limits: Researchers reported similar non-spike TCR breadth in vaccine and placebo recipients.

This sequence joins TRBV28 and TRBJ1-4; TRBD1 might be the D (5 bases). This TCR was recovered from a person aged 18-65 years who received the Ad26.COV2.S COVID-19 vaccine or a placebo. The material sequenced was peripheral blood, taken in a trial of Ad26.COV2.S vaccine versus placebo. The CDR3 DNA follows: TGTGCCAGCAGTTTCCCACAGGAGCCGCAACTGTTTTTT. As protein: CASSFPQEPQLFF.